This T cell receptor (beta chain) originates from a study of PD-1 blockade in classical Hodgkin lymphoma. General study points: Nivolumab initiated under 1 year post-ASCT led to patient exclusion.

The CDR3 has 15 amino acids. V was shortened by 0 bases and J by 7 bases, with 13 bases between the two germline ends. Germline CDR1 reads MNHNS; CDR2 reads SASEGT. Exposure to brentuximab vedotin varied, and each patient had relapsed following autologous stem cell transplantation. Starting with thawed PBMCs, CD4+ T cells were purified by magnetic negative selection. Only one count was recorded for this clone. Its antigen is unknown. Sequenced by immunoSEQ multiplex PCR; TCRdb stores in-frame clones only, minus some. The table records just under 30,000 clones, over 75% of them present only once. The chain uses TRBV6-1 and TRBJ2-1; a weak D match, TRBD1 (6 bases). The source material was CD4+ T cells from blood, sampled at baseline. This TCR derives from a human donor with classical Hodgkin lymphoma. The CDR3 DNA sequence: TGTGCCAGCAGTGAAGCGCAAAACAGGGTAAATGAGCAGTTCTTC. Residues: CASSEAQNRVNEQFF.